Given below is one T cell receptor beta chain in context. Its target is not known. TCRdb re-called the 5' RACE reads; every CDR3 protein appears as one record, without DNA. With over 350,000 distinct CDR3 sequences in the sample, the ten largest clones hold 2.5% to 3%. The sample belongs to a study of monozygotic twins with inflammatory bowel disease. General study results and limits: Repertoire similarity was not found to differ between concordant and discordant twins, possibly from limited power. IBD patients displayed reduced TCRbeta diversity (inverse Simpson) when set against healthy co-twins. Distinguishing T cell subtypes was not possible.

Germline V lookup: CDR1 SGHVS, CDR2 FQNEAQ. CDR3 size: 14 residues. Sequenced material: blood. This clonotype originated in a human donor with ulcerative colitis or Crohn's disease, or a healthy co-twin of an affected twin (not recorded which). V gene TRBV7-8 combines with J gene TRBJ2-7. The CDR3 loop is CASSLVYSSYEQYF.